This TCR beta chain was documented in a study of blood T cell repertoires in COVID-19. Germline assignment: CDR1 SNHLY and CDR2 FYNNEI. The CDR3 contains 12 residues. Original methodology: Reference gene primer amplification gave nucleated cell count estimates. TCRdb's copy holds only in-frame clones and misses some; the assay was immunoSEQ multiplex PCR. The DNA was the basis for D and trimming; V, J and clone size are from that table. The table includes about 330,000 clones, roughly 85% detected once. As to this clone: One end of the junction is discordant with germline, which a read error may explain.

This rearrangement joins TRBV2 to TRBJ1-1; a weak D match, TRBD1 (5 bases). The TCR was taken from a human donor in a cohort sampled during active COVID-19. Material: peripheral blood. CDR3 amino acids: CASTRSGGRTSF. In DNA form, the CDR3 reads TGTGCCAGCACTCGGTCCGGGGGACGGACTAGCTTT. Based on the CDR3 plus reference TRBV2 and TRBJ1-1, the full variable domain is EPEVTQTPSHQVTQMGQEVILRCVPISNHLYFYWYRQILGQKVEFLVSFYNNEISEKSEIFDDQFSVERPDGSNFTLKIRSTKLEDSAMYFCASTRSGGRTSFGQGTRLTVV.